The 30 T cell receptor beta chains below were found in one sample sequenced in a study of vaccination effects on CD4 cells after COVID-19. These TCRs' antigens remain unknown. Assay used: immunoSEQ multiplex PCR; TCRdb lists only in-frame clones, some missing. The table records some 30,000 clones, roughly 76% of them present only once. In the ViraFEST assay, antigen-specific CD4+ clonotypes were identified by expansion after peptide-pool stimulation. Isolating CD4+ T cells followed approximately ten days of culture. All study participants received two doses of BNT162b2 or mRNA-1273 vaccine. The input for sequencing was CD4+ T cells from PBMCs cultured with SARS-CoV-2 spike peptides, taken after COVID-19 vaccination. The receptors were sampled from a human donor who received a COVID-19 vaccine. Some clones in this sample may be carry-over from other donors' samples.

The chain has TRBV4-3 and TRBJ2-1, with 12 bases that match TRBD1. The ends lost 1 base at V and 5 bases at J; junction bases unmatched: 3. The CDR3 has 16 amino acids. The germline gives CDR1 LGHNA, CDR2 YSLEER. This chain's CDR3 is CASSQVGTGGHNEQFF. CDR3 nucleotide sequence: TGCGCCAGCAGCCAAGTGGGGACAGGGGGCCACAATGAGCAGTTCTTC.

The J gene is TRBJ2-7, the V gene TRBV2; 9 bases map to TRBD1. The CDR3 contains 15 residues. Germline trimming cut 3 bases from V and 3 bases from J; bases unmatched to any gene: 6. Germline assignment: CDR1 SNHLY and CDR2 FYNNEI. CDR3: CASSDLGQGSYEQYV. CDR3 sequence (DNA): TGTGCCAGCAGTGATTTGGGACAGGGAAGCTACGAGCAGTACGTC.

V usage is TRBV18 and J usage is TRBJ2-5; weak D call: TRBD2 (5 bases). V gave up 1 base and J gave up 4 bases, with 10 bases separating them. Germline values: CDR1 KGHSH, CDR2 LQKENI. The CDR3 is 14 amino acids. As DNA, the CDR3 is TGTGCCAGCTCACCACAGGGAAGCGGAGAGACCCAGTACTTC. Translated: CASSPQGSGETQYF.

V is TRBV19 and J is TRBJ1-1; maybe TRBD1 (5 bases). This CDR3 comprises 13 residues. The germline gives CDR1 LNHDA, CDR2 SQIVND (reference sequence). The ends were cut back, 9 bases at V and 2 bases at J, with 13 bases in the middle. The chain's CDR3 is CASTTELNTEAFF. CDR3 bases: TGTGCCAGCACGACAGAACTTAACACTGAAGCTTTCTTT.

This rearrangement joins TRBV7-8 to TRBJ2-3; tentative D call: TRBD2 (6 bases). V gave up 5 bases and J gave up 4 bases, with 13 bases separating them. The length of the CDR3 is 14 residues. Germline assignment: CDR1 SGHVS and CDR2 FQNEAQ. In DNA, the CDR3 is TGTGCCAGCAGCATTCGAATAGCGGCAGATACGCAGTATTTT. This gives the protein CASSIRIAADTQYF.

The chain combines TRBV6-5 with TRBJ1-2; D may be TRBD1 (5 bases). V lost 11 bases to trimming and J lost 3 bases, with 16 bases between them. The CDR3 covers 13 residues. Germline V gene lookup returns CDR1 MNHEY and CDR2 SVGAGI. The CDR3: CACYGTIYYGYTF. The CDR3 coding sequence is TGTGCCTGTTACGGGACGATTTACTATGGCTACACCTTC.

The rearrangement uses TRBV3-1 (or the pseudogene TRBV3-2) and TRBJ2-7, with 10 bases fitting TRBD1. CDR1 and CDR2 (germline): LGHDT, YNNKEL (reference sequence). CDR3 length: 14 amino acids. J gave up 1 base and V 4 bases, and 1 base lay outside the gene matches. CDR3 coding DNA: TGTGCCAGCAGCCGGACAGGGGGATCCTACGAGCAGTACGTC. It is translated as CASSRTGGSYEQYV.

This chain uses TRBV24-1 with TRBJ2-2; the match to TRBD1 covers 7 bases. The CDR3 is 14 amino acids. CDR1 is KGHDR and CDR2 is SFDVKD in the germline V gene. With 4 bases clipped from V and 5 bases from J, the junction kept 3 bases outside the gene matches. The CDR3 here is CATSDPGQTGELFF. The CDR3 nucleotides read TGTGCCACCAGTGACCCGGGACAGACCGGGGAGCTGTTTTTT.

The chain joins TRBV6-5 to TRBJ1-1; a possible D gene is TRBD1 (5 bases). V dropped 0 bases and J dropped 5 bases, with 16 bases sitting between them. The CDR3 length is 16 residues. CDR1 is MNHEY, CDR2 SVGAGI, per germline. The CDR3 DNA sequence: TGTGCCAGCAGTTACTCGAGTCAGGGCGGAAAAACTGAAGCTTTCTTT. Residues: CASSYSSQGGKTEAFF.

The CDR3 DNA is TGTGCCAGCAGCGTAGGGAACACCGGGGAGCTGTTTTTT. This encodes CASSVGNTGELFF. The chain joins TRBV9 to TRBJ2-2, with D uncertain. The CDR3 loop spans 13 amino acids. V lost 0 bases and J lost 1, with 1 base in between. Germline lookup yields CDR1 SGDLS and CDR2 YYNGEE. The full variable domain, rest sourced from reference TRBV9 and TRBJ2-2, is DSGVTQTPKHLITATGQRVTLRCSPRSGDLSVYWYQQSLDQGLQFLIQYYNGEERAKGNILERFSAQQFPDLHSELNLSSLELGDSALYFCASSVGNTGELFFGEGSRLTVL.

V and J are TRBV2 and TRBJ2-6; 7 nucleotides align to TRBD1. V was pared by 5 bases and J by 0 bases, with 4 bases of the junction left unmatched. The CDR3 length is 16 residues. Germline V gene data show CDR1 as SNHLY and CDR2 as FYNNEI. DNA for the CDR3: TGTGCCAGCAGTACAGGGGCTACCTCTGGGGCCAACGTCCTGACTTTC. Protein sequence: CASSTGATSGANVLTF. Combining the CDR3 with reference TRBV2 and TRBJ2-6 gives the whole variable domain EPEVTQTPSHQVTQMGQEVILRCVPISNHLYFYWYRQILGQKVEFLVSFYNNEISEKSEIFDDQFSVERPDGSNFTLKIRSTKLEDSAMYFCASSTGATSGANVLTFGAGSRLTVL.

The CDR3 reads CAWSRGRLTDQPQHF. The CDR3 DNA follows: TGTGCCTGGAGCCGCGGACGCCTGACCGATCAGCCCCAGCATTTT. This chain joins TRBV30 and TRBJ1-5; the D is unclear. The germline CDR1 and CDR2 sequences are GTSNPN and SVGIG (reference sequence). V lost 3 bases and J 5 bases, leaving 17 bases between the germline ends. This CDR3 has 15 residues.

The CDR3, as DNA: TGTGCCACCAGCCCAGGGGGCGCGGCTAATGAAAAACTGTTTTTT. The encoded protein is CATSPGGAANEKLFF. The chain uses TRBV24-1 and TRBJ1-4, with 8 bases matching TRBD1. Germline lookup yields CDR1 KGHDR and CDR2 SFDVKD. V trimming: 7 bases; J trimming: 3 bases; junction bases outside the gene matches: 6. This CDR3 spans 15 amino acids.

The J gene is TRBJ2-7, the V gene TRBV2, with 7 bases identical to TRBD2. Germline CDR1 reads SNHLY; CDR2 reads FYNNEI. The CDR3 consists of 12 residues. Unmatched junction bases numbered 3, after V lost 7 bases and J lost 3 bases. This CDR3 is CASKERGYEQYV. DNA for the CDR3: TGTGCCAGCAAGGAGCGGGGCTACGAGCAGTACGTC.

The V call is TRBV2, the J call TRBJ2-3; weak D call: TRBD1 (6 bases). Germline V gene data show CDR1 as SNHLY and CDR2 as FYNNEI. V lost 6 bases, J lost 4 bases, and 17 bases lay in between. The CDR3 extends over 15 amino acids. CDR3 amino acids: CASSVQGQRADTQYF. CDR3 DNA: TGTGCCAGCAGCGTCCAGGGGCAGCGCGCAGATACGCAGTATTTT.

The V gene is TRBV19, the J gene TRBJ1-2; D is undetermined. The V end was cut by 3 bases, the J end by 4 bases, with 12 bases between. The CDR3 is 14 residues long. Germline loops: CDR1 LNHDA, CDR2 SQIVND (reference sequence). CDR3 loop: CASSIMDFGYGYTF. In nucleotides, the CDR3 is TGTGCCAGTAGTATTATGGATTTTGGCTATGGCTACACCTTC. Full variable domain (remainder filled in from reference TRBV19 and TRBJ1-2): DGGITQSPKYLFRKEGQNVTLSCEQNLNHDAMYWYRQDPGQGLRLIYYSQIVNDFQKGDIAEGYSVSREKKESFPLTVTSAQKNPTAFYLCASSIMDFGYGYTFGSGTRLTVV.

The chain recombines TRBV5-1 with TRBJ2-3, with D possibly matching TRBD1 (6 bases). Trimming shortened V by 0 bases and J by 0 bases, and 8 bases separated the two germline ends. The CDR3 totals 15 residues. From germline, CDR1 is SGHRS and CDR2 YFSETQ. The chain's CDR3 is CASSLGDTSTDTQYF. The DNA of the CDR3 is TGCGCCAGCAGCTTGGGGGACACAAGCACAGATACGCAGTATTTT.

This chain connects TRBV19 to TRBJ1-3; D is undetermined. The CDR3 totals 12 residues. Trimming took off 9 bases at V and 1 base at J, with 7 bases between the two ends. Per the germline V gene, CDR1 is LNHDA and CDR2 is SQIVND (reference sequence). In DNA, the CDR3 is TGTGCCAGCCAAAAATCTGGAAACACCATATATTTT. Its protein is CASQKSGNTIYF.

V and J are TRBV5-1 and TRBJ1-1, with D possibly being TRBD1 (6 bases). Per the germline V gene, CDR1 is SGHRS and CDR2 is YFSETQ. V shed 0 bases and J shed 3 bases, with 9 bases lying between them. CDR3 length: 14 amino acids. The CDR3 sequence is CASSLASGDTEAFF. In DNA form, the CDR3 reads TGCGCCAGCAGCTTGGCGTCAGGGGACACTGAAGCTTTCTTT.

This chain joins TRBV3-1 (or the pseudogene TRBV3-2) and TRBJ1-3; D not certain. This CDR3 comprises 16 residues. Germline-derived CDR1 and CDR2 are LGHDT and YNNKEL (reference sequence). The V end lost 0 bases, the J end lost 0 bases, and 9 bases lay between the germline ends. The CDR3 region is CASSQENLLSGNTIYF. In DNA, the CDR3 is TGTGCCAGCAGCCAAGAAAACCTACTCTCTGGAAACACCATATATTTT.

V gene TRBV9 combines with J gene TRBJ1-1; maybe TRBD1 (6 bases). V lost 4 bases to trimming and J lost 1 base, with 11 bases between them. Germline V gene lookup returns CDR1 SGDLS and CDR2 YYNGEE. CDR3 length: 14 amino acids. In DNA, the CDR3 is TGTGCCAGCAGCACAGGGTATTCGAACACTGAAGCTTTCTTT. It codes for CASSTGYSNTEAFF.

This CDR3 is CASQGEVGGRTEAFF. The CDR3 DNA follows: TGTGCCAGTCAAGGAGAGGTTGGGGGTCGGACTGAAGCTTTCTTT. This chain connects TRBV19 to TRBJ1-1; D possibly corresponds to TRBD1 (5 bases). Germline-derived CDR1 and CDR2 are LNHDA and SQIVND (reference sequence). Trimming took 8 bases from V and 5 from J, leaving 21 bases between them. This CDR3 region has 15 residues. Full variable domain (rest looked up from reference TRBV19 and TRBJ1-1): DGGITQSPKYLFRKEGQNVTLSCEQNLNHDAMYWYRQDPGQGLRLIYYSQIVNDFQKGDIAEGYSVSREKKESFPLTVTSAQKNPTAFYLCASQGEVGGRTEAFFGQGTRLTVV.

The chain couples TRBV2 to TRBJ1-4; tentative D call: TRBD1 (5 bases). CDR1 and CDR2 from the germline V gene are SNHLY and FYNNEI. The CDR3 loop spans 14 amino acids. V shed 6 bases and J shed 5 bases, with 13 bases lying between them. This CDR3 reads CASRATAGNEKLFF. For the CDR3, the DNA is TGTGCCAGCAGAGCGACAGCAGGCAATGAAAAACTGTTTTTT.

V is TRBV2 and J is TRBJ1-5; D might be TRBD1 (6 bases). The V and J ends lost 3 bases and 4 bases respectively, with 10 bases between them. This CDR3 contains 14 residues. Germline CDR1 is SNHLY and CDR2 is FYNNEI. The CDR3 protein is CASSDRTANQPQHF. CDR3 nucleotide sequence: TGTGCCAGCAGTGATAGGACAGCGAATCAGCCCCAGCATTTT.

This chain connects TRBV2 to TRBJ2-5; D remains ambiguous. Trimming removed 2 bases at V and 1 base at J, with 11 bases between. Germline V CDR1 and CDR2: SNHLY, FYNNEI. The CDR3 sequence is 15 residues long. CDR3 in amino acids: CASSEIRAFQETQYF. CDR3 coding DNA: TGTGCCAGCAGTGAAATTCGGGCCTTCCAAGAGACCCAGTACTTC.

The chain uses TRBV6-1 and TRBJ2-2, with 8 bases fitting TRBD2. The CDR3 is 16 residues long. V trimming: 2 bases; J trimming: 2 bases; junction bases outside the gene matches: 4. Germline CDR1 MNHNS, CDR2 SASEGT. CDR3 nucleotide sequence: TGTGCCAGCAGTGAACTGGCGGGGGGAAACACCGGGGAGCTGTTTTTT. Its translation is CASSELAGGNTGELFF.

The chain uses TRBV12-5 and TRBJ2-3; the match to TRBD2 covers 8 bases. After removal of 1 base from V and 2 bases from J, the junction contained 2 bases not matched to a gene. The CDR3 consists of 15 residues. The germline gives CDR1 LGHNT, CDR2 FRNRAP. Written as DNA, the CDR3 is TGTGCTAGTGGTTTGGAGGGACTAGTCACAGATACGCAGTATTTT. Translation: CASGLEGLVTDTQYF.

This chain connects TRBV7-2 to TRBJ1-1; weak D call: TRBD1 (6 bases). Trimming removed 3 bases from V and 5 bases from J, with 13 bases in between. The CDR3 is 14 amino acids. Germline V gene sequence: CDR1 SGHTA, CDR2 FQGNSA. CDR3 loop: CASSLVAGATEAFF. The CDR3 bases are TGTGCCAGCAGCTTGGTTGCAGGGGCGACTGAAGCTTTCTTT.

This chain uses TRBV7-8 with TRBJ1-3, with unresolved D. V lost 3 bases and J lost 0, with 6 bases in between. CDR3 length: 14 amino acids. The germline gives CDR1 SGHVS, CDR2 FQNEAQ. For the CDR3, the DNA is TGTGCCAGCAGCTTTGCCTCCTCTGGAAACACCATATATTTT. Translating gives CASSFASSGNTIYF. Full variable domain (rest looked up from reference TRBV7-8 and TRBJ1-3): GAGVSQSPRYKVAKRGQDVALRCDPISGHVSLFWYQQALGQGPEFLTYFQNEAQLDKSGLPSDRFFAERPEGSVSTLKIQRTQQEDSAVYLCASSFASSGNTIYFGEGSWLTVV.

The chain has TRBV28 and TRBJ2-7; the D is unclear. Germline V CDR1 and CDR2: MDHEN, SYDVKM. The CDR3 totals 12 residues. The V end lost 2 bases, the J end lost 4 bases, and 6 bases lay between the germline ends. CDR3 in DNA: TGTGCCAGCAGTTTAAAAGGATACGAGCAGTACGTC. It translates to CASSLKGYEQYV.